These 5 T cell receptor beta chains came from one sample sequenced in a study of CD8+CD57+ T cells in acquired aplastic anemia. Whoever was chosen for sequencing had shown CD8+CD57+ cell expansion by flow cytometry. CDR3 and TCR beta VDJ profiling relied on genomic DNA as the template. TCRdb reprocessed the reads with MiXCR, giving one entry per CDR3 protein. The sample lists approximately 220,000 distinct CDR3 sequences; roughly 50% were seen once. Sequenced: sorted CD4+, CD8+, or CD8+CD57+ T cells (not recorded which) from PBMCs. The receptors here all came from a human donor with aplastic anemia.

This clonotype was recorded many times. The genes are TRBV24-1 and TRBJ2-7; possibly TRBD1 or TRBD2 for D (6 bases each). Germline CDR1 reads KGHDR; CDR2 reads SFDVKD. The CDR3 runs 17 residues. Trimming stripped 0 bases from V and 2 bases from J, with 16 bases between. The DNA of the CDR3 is TGTGCCACCAGTGATTTGCCCGGGGGCGGTTTCACCTACGAGCAGTACTTC. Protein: CATSDLPGGGFTYEQYF.

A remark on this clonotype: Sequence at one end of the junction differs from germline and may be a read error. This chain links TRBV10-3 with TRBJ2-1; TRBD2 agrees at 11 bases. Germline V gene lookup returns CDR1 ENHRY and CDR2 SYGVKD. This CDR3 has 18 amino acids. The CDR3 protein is CASSYSVSKTSGKDEQFF. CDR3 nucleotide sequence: TGTGCCAGCAGTTACTCTGTCAGCAAGACTAGCGGGAAAGATGAGCAGTTCTTC.

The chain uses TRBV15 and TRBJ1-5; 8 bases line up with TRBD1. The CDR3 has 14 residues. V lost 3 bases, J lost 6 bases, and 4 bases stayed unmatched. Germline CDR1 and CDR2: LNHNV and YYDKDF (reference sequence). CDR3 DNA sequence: TGTGCCACCAGCAGCGGACAGGGAGTTCAGCCCCAGCATTTT. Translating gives CATSSGQGVQPQHF.

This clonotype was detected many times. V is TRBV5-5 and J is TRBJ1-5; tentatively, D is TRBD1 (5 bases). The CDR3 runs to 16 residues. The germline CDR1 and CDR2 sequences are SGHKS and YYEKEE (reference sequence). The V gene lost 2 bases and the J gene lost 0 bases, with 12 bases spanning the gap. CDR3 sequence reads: CASSLSGGTSNQPQHF. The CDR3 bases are TGTGCCAGCAGCTTAAGTGGGGGGACTAGCAATCAGCCCCAGCATTTT.

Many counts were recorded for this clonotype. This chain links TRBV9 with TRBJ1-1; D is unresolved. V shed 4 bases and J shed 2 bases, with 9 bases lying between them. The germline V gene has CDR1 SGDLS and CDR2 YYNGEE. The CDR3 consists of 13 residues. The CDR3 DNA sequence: TGTGCCAGCAGCCCAGGAGGCAACACTGAAGCTTTCTTT. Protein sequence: CASSPGGNTEAFF. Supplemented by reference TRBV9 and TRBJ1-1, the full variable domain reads DSGVTQTPKHLITATGQRVTLRCSPRSGDLSVYWYQQSLDQGLQFLIQYYNGEERAKGNILERFSAQQFPDLHSELNLSSLELGDSALYFCASSPGGNTEAFFGQGTRLTVV.